This TCR beta chain appears in the sequencing data of a study of OX40 agonist ivuxolimab in advanced cancers. Repertoires were generated with immunoSEQ multiplex PCR, while TCRdb's copy carries only in-frame clones and drops some. The sample lists around 20,000 clones; about three quarters were seen once. CDR3 length: 13 residues. Germline V gene lookup returns CDR1 MNHEY and CDR2 SMNVEV (reference sequence). The V gene lost 6 bases and the J gene lost 5 bases, with 13 bases spanning the gap. J is TRBJ1-1 and V is TRBV27; no clear D. This specimen consisted of CD4+ or CD8+ T cells sorted from blood, obtained in a trial of the OX40 agonist ivuxolimab. This clonotype originated in an adult with an advanced solid tumor such as melanoma, head and neck, liver or kidney cancer. CDR3 bases: TGTGCCAGCAGCCTCGATAGAAGAACTGAAGCTTTCTTT. This gives the protein CASSLDRRTEAFF.